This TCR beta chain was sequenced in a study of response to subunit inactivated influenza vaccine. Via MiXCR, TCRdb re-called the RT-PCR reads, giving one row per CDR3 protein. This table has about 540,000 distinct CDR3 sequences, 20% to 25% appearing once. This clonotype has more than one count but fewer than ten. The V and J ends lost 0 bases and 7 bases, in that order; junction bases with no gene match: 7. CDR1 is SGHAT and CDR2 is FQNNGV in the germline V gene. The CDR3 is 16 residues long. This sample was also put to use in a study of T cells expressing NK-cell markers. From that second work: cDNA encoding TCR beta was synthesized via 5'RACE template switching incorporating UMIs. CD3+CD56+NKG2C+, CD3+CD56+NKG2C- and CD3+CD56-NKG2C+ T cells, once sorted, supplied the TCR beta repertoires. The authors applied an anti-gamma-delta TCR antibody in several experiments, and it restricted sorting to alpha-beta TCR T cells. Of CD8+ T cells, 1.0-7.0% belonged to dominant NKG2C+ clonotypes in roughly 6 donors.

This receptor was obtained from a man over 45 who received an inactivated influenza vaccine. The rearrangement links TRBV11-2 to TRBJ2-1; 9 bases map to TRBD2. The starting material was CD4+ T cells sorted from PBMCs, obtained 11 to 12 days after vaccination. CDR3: CASSLDGGLARNEQFF. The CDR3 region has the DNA TGTGCCAGCAGCTTAGACGGGGGACTAGCCAGGAATGAGCAGTTCTTC.